The rows below give T cell receptor beta chains drawn from one sample of a study of cytotoxic CD8 clonotypes in ibrutinib-treated CLL. Sequencing used immunoSEQ multiplex PCR; TCRdb keeps in-frame clones, though not all of them. The sample contains about 270,000 clones, roughly four fifths of which appear only once. The sample was PBMCs, taken at disease progression, from a patient treated with ibrutinib. The receptor source for this set is a human donor with chronic lymphocytic leukemia. Each CDR3 is given without its conserved first and last residue.

>TRBV19|TRBJ1-2
ASSIGELYGYT
>TRBV19|TRBJ2-2
ASSTYSSGRANTGELF
>TRBV2|TRBJ1-2
ASSLAYGYT
>TRBV2|TRBJ2-1
ASRGLEQF
>TRBV4-1|TRBJ1-5
ASSQGELTQPQH
>TRBV29-1|TRBJ2-3
SARQGLTDTQY
>TRBV7-8|TRBJ2-7
ASSLGVRERSHEQY
>TRBV5-6|TRBJ1-2
ASSPAGTGVNYGYT
>TRBV18|TRBJ1-4
ASSPDRQRDEKLF
>TRBV11-1|TRBJ2-2
ASSFGGFTGELF
>TRBV6-1|TRBJ2-5
ASSELAGEETQY
>TRBV7-9|TRBJ2-5
ASILFLGSAQETQY
>TRBV4-1|TRBJ2-7
ASSQTTGPYYEQY
>TRBV29-1|TRBJ2-2
SVSPGGPNTGELF
>TRBV6-1|TRBJ1-5
ASSAPSGGGHSPSNQPQH
>TRBV10-3|TRBJ1-4
AISDKTGNNEKLF
>TRBV7-9|TRBJ1-2
ASSRRTLNYGYT
>TRBV4-1|TRBJ2-7
ASSQDDYYEQY
>TRBV4-1|TRBJ2-7
ASSRELESSYEQY
>TRBV19|TRBJ2-7
ASSYGSGIYEQY
>TRBV27|TRBJ2-7
ASSLSGPYLIHEQY
>TRBV19|TRBJ1-2
ASSWAGGNYGYT
>TRBV25-1|TRBJ2-3
ASSERPPTDTQY